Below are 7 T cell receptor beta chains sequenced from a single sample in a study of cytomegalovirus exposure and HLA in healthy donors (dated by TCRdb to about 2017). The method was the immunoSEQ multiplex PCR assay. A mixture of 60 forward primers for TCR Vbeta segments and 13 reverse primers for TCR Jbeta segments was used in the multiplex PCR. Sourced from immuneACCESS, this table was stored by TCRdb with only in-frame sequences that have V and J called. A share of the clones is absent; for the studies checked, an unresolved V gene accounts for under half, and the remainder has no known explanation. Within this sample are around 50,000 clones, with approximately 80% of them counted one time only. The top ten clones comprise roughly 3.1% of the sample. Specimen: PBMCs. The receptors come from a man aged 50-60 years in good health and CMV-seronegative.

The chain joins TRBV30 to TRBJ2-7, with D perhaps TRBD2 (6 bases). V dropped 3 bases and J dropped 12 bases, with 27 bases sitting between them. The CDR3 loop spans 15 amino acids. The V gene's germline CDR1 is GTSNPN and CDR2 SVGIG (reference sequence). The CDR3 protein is CAWSSPGLINAGLYF. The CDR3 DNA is TGTGCCTGGAGCTCGCCGGGACTGATCAACGCCGGTCTGTACTTC.

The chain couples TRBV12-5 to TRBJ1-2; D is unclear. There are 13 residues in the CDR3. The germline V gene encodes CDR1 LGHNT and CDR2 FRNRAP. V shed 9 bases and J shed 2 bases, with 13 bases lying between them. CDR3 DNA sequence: TGTGCTAGGAACGCCGGGAGGAACTATGGCTACACCTTC. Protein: CARNAGRNYGYTF. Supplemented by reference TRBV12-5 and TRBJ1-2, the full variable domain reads DARVTQTPRHKVTEMGQEVTMRCQPILGHNTVFWYRQTMMQGLELLAYFRNRAPLDDSGMPKDRFSAEMPDATLATLKIQPSEPRDSAVYFCARNAGRNYGYTFGSGTRLTVV.

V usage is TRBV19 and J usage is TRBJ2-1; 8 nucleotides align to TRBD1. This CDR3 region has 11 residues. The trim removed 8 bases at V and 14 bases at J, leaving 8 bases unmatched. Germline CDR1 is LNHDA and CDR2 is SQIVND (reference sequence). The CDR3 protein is CASGRTGNEFF. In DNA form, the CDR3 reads TGTGCCAGTGGTAGGACAGGGAACGAGTTCTTC.

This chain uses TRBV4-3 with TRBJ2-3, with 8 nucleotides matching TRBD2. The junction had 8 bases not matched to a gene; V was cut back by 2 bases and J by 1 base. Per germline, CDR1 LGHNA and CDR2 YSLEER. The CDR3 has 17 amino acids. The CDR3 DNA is TGCGCCAGCAGCCAACAAGCAAGCGGGGGCGGCACAGATACGCAGTATTTT. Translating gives CASSQQASGGGTDTQYF.

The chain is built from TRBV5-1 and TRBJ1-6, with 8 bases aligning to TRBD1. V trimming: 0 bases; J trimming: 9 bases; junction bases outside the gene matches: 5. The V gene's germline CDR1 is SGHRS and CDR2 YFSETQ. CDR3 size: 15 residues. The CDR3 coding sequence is TGCGCCAGCAGCTTGGGTCAGGGGGCCGTTTCACCCCTCCACTTT. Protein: CASSLGQGAVSPLHF. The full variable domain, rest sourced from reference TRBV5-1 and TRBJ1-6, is KAGVTQTPRYLIKTRGQQVTLSCSPISGHRSVSWYQQTPGQGLQFLFEYFSETQRNKGNFPGRFSGRQFSNSRSEMNVSTLELGDSALYLCASSLGQGAVSPLHFGNGTRLTVT.

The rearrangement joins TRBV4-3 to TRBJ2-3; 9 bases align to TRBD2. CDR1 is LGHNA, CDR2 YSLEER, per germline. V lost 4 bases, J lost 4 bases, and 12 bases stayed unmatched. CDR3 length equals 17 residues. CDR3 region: CASSLRPGGGAADTQYF. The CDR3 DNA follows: TGCGCCAGCAGCCTTAGACCCGGCGGGGGGGCCGCAGATACGCAGTATTTT.

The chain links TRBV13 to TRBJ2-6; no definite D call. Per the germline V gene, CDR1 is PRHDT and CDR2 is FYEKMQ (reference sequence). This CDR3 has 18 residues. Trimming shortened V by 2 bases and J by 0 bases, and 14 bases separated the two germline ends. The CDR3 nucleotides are TGTGCCAGCAGCTTATTTTTTGGCAGAAACTCTGGGGCCAACGTCCTGACTTTC. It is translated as CASSLFFGRNSGANVLTF.